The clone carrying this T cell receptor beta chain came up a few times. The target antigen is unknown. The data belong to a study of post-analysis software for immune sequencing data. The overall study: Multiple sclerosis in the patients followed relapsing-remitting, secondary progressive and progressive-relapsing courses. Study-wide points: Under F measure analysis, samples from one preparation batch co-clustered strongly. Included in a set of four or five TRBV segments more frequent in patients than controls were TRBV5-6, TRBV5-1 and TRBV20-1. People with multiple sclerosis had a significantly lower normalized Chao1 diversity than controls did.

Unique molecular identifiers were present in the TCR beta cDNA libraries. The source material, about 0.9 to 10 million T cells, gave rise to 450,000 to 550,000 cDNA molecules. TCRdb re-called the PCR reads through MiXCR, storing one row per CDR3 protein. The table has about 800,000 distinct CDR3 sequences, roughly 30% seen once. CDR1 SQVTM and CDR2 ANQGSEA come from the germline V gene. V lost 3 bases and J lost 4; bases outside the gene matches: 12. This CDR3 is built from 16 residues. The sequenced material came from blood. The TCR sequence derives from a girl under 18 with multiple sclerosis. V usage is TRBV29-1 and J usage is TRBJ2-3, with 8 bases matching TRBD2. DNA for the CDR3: TGCAGCGTTGAGTTGGCTAGCGGGTCAGGAGCAGATACGCAGTATTTT. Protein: CSVELASGSGADTQYF.